The 5 T cell receptor beta chains below come from one sample, sequenced in a study of CD4 T cells in relation to SARS-CoV-2 and coronaviruses. The table came from immunoSEQ multiplex PCR; TCRdb's copy has only in-frame clones and leaves some out. The data show some 65,000 clones, more than 75% seen once. The unexposed donors gave CD4+ T cells in about 2011-2019, prior to COVID-19. Source material: memory CD4+ T cells from PBMCs. The receptors shown here come from a human donor in good health.

This clone was detected a few times. The chain uses TRBV19 and TRBJ2-7; D is unclear. With 3 bases removed from V and 2 bases from J, the gap between germline ends came to 20 bases. Per the germline V gene, CDR1 is LNHDA and CDR2 is SQIVND (reference sequence). The CDR3 spans 17 residues. This CDR3 reads CASSIPSGPPRTYEQYF. CDR3 nucleotide sequence: TGTGCCAGTAGTATTCCCTCCGGGCCCCCCCGAACCTACGAGCAGTACTTC.

This clone was counted only a few times. The chain carries TRBV11-3 and TRBJ2-1; 10 bases agree with TRBD1. Germline CDR1 and CDR2: SGHNT and YENEEA. V lost 7 bases and J lost 5; bases outside the gene matches: 5. This CDR3 is built from 14 residues. Here the CDR3 reads CASKGTGVDNEQFF. CDR3 in DNA: TGTGCCAGCAAGGGGACAGGGGTCGACAATGAGCAGTTCTTC.

This clone was found a few times. The chain has TRBV7-2 and TRBJ2-1, with D perhaps matching TRBD1 or TRBD2 (5 bases each). Germline CDR1 is SGHTA and CDR2 is FQGNSA. Between the trimmed V and J ends, which lost 2 bases and 8 bases, there was a span of 25 bases. The CDR3 contains 18 residues. The CDR3 protein is CASSLIFPGTHLGDEQFF. The CDR3 nucleotides are TGTGCCAGCAGCTTAATATTCCCCGGGACGCATCTGGGAGATGAGCAGTTCTTC.

This clone was seen once. The chain has TRBV2 and TRBJ2-5; the D call may be TRBD1 or TRBD2 (5 bases each). Germline loops: CDR1 SNHLY, CDR2 FYNNEI. This CDR3 is 15 amino acids long. V was trimmed by 7 bases and J by 5 bases, leaving 20 bases between them. Here the CDR3 DNA reads TGTGCCAGCACTCTACGAGGGGCCGACGGCGAGACCCAGTACTTC. It is translated as CASTLRGADGETQYF.

This chain links TRBV6-5 with TRBJ1-5, with D perhaps TRBD1 (5 bases). CDR1 and CDR2 (germline): MNHEY, SVGAGI. CDR3 length equals 13 residues. The V end was cut by 8 bases, the J end by 2 bases, with 10 bases between. In nucleotides, the CDR3 is TGTGCCAGCCGGGACGTCGGCAATCAGCCCCAGCATTTT. This codes for CASRDVGNQPQHF.